This is a list of T cell receptor beta chains from one sample in a study of blood T cell repertoires in COVID-19. The data were produced by immunoSEQ multiplex PCR, yet TCRdb's version contains in-frame clones alone and is incomplete. The sample lists around 150,000 clones; less than 85% were seen once. The source material was peripheral blood. These receptors all come from a human donor with acute or convalescent COVID-19. The donor label of this sample is uncertain. Both conserved end residues are part of each CDR3.

V gene | CDR3 protein
TRBV7-2 | CASSLTGIQYF
TRBV2 | CATRDNNYGYTF
TRBV3-1/TRBV3-2 | CASSHGQANSPLHF
TRBV7-9 | CASSKEAGGPTGELFF
TRBV13 | CASSIRASGANVLTF
TRBV20-1 | CSAAGSNEQYF
TRBV7-3 | CASSLLVGYEQYF
TRBV5-1 | CASSPQAGTGGYNEQFF
TRBV6-5 | CASSYSRTGGTEAFF
TRBV7-2 | CASSLSGGSGETQYF
TRBV27 | CASSSQGKRNEKLFF
TRBV5-1 | CASSTGTSNEQFF
TRBV4-3 | CASSQQPPDRGRSNEQFF
TRBV4-1 | CASSQVQGVMIAFF
TRBV4-1 | CASSQRQGPSSGANVLTF
TRBV4-1 | CASSVGGAVDTQYF
TRBV7-9 | CASSSQGVSYNEQFF
TRBV5-8 | CASSPRLGMSNQPQHF
TRBV23-1 | CASSQSACNAAADTYEQYF
TRBV28 | CASLTDQGYGYTF
TRBV6-2/TRBV6-3 | CASSYAGAGGYNEQFF
TRBV7-6 | CASSPTGNYGYTF
TRBV7-2 | CASSLARQPQHF
TRBV6-5 | CASSSNRGSGNTIYF
TRBV27 | CASRPYRDFHQPQHF
TRBV12-5 | CASGLVQTSGGAAGELFF
TRBV5-4 | CASLLTGEVGTEAFF
TRBV19 | CASSIDRVSTEAFF
TRBV6-5 | CASRVYAYEQYF
TRBV19 | CASSTGTYPLNTEAFF